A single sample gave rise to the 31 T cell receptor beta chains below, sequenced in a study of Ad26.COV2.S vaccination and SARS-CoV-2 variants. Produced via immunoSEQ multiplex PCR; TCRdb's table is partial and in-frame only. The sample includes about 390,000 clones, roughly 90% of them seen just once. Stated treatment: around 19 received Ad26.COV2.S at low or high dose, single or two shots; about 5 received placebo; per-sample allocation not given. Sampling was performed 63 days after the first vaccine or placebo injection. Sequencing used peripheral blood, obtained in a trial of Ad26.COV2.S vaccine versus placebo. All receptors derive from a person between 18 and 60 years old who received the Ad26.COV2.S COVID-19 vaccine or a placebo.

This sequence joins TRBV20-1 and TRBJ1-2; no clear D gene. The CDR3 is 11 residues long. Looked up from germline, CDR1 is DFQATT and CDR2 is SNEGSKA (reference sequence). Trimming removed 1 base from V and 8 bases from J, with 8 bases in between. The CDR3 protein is CSARGGGGYTF. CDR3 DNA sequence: TGCAGTGCTAGAGGAGGCGGGGGCTACACCTTC.

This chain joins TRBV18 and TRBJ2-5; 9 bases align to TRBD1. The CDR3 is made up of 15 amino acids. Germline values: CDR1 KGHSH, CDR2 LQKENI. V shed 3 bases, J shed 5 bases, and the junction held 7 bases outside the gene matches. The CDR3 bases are TGTGCCAGCTCACCGACCGGGACAGGGAAGGAGACCCAGTACTTC. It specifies CASSPTGTGKETQYF. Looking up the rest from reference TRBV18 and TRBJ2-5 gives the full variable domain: NAGVMQNPRHLVRRRGQEARLRCSPMKGHSHVYWYRQLPEEGLKFMVYLQKENIIDESGMPKERFSAEFPKEGPSILRIQQVVRGDSAAYFCASSPTGTGKETQYFGPGTRLLVL.

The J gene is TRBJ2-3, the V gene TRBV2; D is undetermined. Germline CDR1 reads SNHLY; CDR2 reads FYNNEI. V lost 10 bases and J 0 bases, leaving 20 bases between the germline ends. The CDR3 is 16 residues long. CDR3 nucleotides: TGTGCCACACCAGCTTCGGTGGCGCGAAGCACAGATACGCAGTATTTT. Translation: CATPASVARSTDTQYF.

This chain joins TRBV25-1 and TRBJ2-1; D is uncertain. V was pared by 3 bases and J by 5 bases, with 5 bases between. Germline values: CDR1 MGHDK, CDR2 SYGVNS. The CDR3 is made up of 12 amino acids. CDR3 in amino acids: CASSDQNNEQFF. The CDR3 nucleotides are TGTGCCAGCAGTGATCAAAACAATGAGCAGTTCTTC.

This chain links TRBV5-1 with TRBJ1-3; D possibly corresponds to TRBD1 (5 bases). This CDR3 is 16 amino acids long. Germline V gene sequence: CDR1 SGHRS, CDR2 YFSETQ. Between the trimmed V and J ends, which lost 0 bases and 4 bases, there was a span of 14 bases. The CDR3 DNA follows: TGCGCCAGCAGCTTGGAAGGGACGCCTGGAGGAAACACCATATATTTT. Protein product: CASSLEGTPGGNTIYF.

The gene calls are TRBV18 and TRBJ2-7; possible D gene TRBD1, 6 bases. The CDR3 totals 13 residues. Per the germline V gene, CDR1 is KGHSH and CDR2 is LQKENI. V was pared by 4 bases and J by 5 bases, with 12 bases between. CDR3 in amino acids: CASSLRTVDEQYF. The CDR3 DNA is TGTGCCAGCTCACTTCGGACAGTTGACGAGCAGTACTTC.

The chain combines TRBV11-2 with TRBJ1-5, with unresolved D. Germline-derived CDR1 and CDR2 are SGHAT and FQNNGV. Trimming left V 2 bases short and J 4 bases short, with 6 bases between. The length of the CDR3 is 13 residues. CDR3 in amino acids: CASSLNGNQPQHF. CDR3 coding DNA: TGTGCCAGCAGCTTAAATGGGAATCAGCCCCAGCATTTT.

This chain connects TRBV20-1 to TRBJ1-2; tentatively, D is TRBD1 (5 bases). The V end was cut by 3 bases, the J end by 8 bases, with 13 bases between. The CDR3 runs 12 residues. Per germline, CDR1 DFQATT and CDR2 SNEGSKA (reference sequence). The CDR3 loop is CSASLGQGGYTF. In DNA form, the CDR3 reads TGCAGTGCTAGTTTGGGCCAGGGAGGCTACACCTTC.

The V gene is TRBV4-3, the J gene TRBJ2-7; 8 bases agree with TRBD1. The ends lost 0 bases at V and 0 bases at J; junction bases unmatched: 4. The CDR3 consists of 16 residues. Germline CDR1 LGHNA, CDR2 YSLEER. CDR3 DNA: TGCGCCAGCAGCCAAGAAAGGGACAGGAGCTCCTACGAGCAGTACTTC. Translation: CASSQERDRSSYEQYF.

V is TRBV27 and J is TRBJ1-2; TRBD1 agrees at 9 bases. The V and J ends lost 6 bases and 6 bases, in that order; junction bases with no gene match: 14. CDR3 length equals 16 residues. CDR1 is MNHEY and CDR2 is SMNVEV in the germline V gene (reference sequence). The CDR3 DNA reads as TGTGCCAGCAGCTACGATTGGGGACAGGGATTGGATGGCTACACCTTC. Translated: CASSYDWGQGLDGYTF.

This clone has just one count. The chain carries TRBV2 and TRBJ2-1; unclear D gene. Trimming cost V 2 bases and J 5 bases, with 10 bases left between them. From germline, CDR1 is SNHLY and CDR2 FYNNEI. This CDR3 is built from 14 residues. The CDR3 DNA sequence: TGTGCCAGCAGTGAAAGTAGGATGAACAATGAGCAGTTCTTC. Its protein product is CASSESRMNNEQFF.

The CDR3 protein is CASSQGKYF. In DNA form, the CDR3 reads TGTGCCAGCAGCCAAGGGAAGTACTTC. The rearrangement uses TRBV3-1 (or the pseudogene TRBV3-2) and TRBJ2-5, with unresolved D. This CDR3 spans 9 amino acids. Per the germline V gene, CDR1 is LGHDT and CDR2 is YNNKEL (reference sequence). The V end lost 1 base, the J end lost 12 bases, and 3 bases lay between the germline ends.

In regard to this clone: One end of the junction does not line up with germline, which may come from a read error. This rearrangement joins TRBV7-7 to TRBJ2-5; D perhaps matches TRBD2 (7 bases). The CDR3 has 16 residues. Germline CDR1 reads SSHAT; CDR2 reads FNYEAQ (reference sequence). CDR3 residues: CASSYLGGGGGETQYF. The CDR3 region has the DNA TGTGCTAGCAGCTACCTTGGGGGGGGCGGTGGAGAGACCCAGTACTTC.

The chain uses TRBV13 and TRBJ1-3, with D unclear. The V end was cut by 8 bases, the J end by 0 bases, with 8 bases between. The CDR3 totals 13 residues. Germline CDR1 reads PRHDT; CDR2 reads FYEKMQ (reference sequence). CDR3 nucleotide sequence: TGTGCCAGCGGACCCTACTCTGGAAACACCATATATTTT. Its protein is CASGPYSGNTIYF.

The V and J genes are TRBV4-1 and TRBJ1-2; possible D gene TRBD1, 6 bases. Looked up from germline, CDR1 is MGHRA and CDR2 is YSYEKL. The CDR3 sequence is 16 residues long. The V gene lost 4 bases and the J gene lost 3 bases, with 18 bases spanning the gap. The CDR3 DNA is TGCGCCAGCAGCCGACCCACCCCGACAGGCTACTATGGCTACACCTTC. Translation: CASSRPTPTGYYGYTF.

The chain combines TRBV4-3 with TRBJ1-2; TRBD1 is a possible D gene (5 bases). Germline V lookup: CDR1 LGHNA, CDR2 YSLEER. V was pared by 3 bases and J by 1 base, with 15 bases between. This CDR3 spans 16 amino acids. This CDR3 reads CASSQMGTGFNYGYTF. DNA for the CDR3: TGCGCCAGCAGCCAGATGGGGACTGGGTTTAACTATGGCTACACCTTC.

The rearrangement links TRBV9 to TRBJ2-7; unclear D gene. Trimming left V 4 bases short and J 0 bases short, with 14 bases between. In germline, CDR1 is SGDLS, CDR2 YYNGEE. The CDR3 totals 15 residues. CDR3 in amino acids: CASSSLHRTSYEQYF. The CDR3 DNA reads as TGTGCCAGCAGCTCGCTACATAGGACCTCCTACGAGCAGTACTTC.

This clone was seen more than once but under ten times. The CDR3 nucleotides read TGTGCCAGCAGCTCTGGAGGGGTTGGCAATCAGCCCCAGCATTTT. Its translation is CASSSGGVGNQPQHF. The rearrangement joins TRBV6-2 or TRBV6-3 to TRBJ1-5; D is perhaps TRBD1 (5 bases). Germline CDR1 reads MNHEY; CDR2 reads SVGEGT. V lost 6 bases to trimming and J lost 2 bases, with 14 bases between them. This CDR3 spans 15 amino acids.

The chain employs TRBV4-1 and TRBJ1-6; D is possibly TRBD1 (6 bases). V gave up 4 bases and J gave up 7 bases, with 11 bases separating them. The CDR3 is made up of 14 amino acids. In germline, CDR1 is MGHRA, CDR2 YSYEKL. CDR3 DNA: TGCGCCAGCAGCCCGACGGACAGAAATTCACCCCTCCACTTT. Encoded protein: CASSPTDRNSPLHF.

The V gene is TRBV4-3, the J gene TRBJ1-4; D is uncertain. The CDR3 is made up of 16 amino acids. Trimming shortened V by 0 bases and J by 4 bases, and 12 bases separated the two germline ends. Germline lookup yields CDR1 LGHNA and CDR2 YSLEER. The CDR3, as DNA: TGCGCCAGCAGCCAAGATGGAAGGGATGGTAATGAAAAACTGTTTTTT. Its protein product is CASSQDGRDGNEKLFF.

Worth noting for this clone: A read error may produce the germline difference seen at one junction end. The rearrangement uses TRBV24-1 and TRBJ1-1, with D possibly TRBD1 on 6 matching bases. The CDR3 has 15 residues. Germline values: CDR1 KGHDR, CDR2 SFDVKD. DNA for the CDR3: TGTGCCACCCGTGAGGGGGGCAGCATGAACACTGAAGCTTTCTTT. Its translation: CATREGGSMNTEAFF.

This chain's CDR3 is CSVPKHGSSYNEQFF. CDR3 nucleotide sequence: TGCAGCGTTCCGAAGCACGGCAGCTCCTACAATGAGCAGTTCTTC. The chain uses TRBV29-1 and TRBJ2-1; no firm D call. Germline V lookup: CDR1 SQVTM, CDR2 ANQGSEA. V lost 5 bases, J lost 0 bases, and 14 bases lay in between. There are 15 residues in the CDR3.

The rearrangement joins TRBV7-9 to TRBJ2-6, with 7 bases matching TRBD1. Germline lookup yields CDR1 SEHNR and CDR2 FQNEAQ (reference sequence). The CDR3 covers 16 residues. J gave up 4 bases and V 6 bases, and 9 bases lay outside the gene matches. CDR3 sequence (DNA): TGTGCCAGCAGTAAAACAGGGGTTTCGGGGGCCAACGTCCTGACTTTC. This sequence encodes CASSKTGVSGANVLTF.

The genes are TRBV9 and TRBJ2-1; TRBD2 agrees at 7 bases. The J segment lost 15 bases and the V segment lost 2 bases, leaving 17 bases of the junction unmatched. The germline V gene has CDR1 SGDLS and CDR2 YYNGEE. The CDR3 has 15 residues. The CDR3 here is CASSVMVGGGYPPFF. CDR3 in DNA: TGTGCCAGCAGCGTCATGGTGGGGGGGGGATACCCCCCGTTCTTC.

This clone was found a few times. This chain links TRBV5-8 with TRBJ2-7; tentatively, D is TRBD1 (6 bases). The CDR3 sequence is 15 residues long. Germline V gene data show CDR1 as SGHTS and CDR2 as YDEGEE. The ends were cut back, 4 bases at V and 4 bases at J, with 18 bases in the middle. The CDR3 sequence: CASSGGHRLSYEQYF. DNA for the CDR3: TGTGCCAGCAGCGGGGGACACCGCCTCTCATACGAGCAGTACTTC.

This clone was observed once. CDR3 bases: TGTGCCAGTACCGGGGTGGCTACCGGGGAGCTGTTTTTT. As protein: CASTGVATGELFF. V is TRBV19 and J is TRBJ2-2; TRBD2 might be the D (5 bases). CDR1 LNHDA and CDR2 SQIVND come from the germline V gene (reference sequence). V gave up 7 bases and J gave up 5 bases, with 11 bases separating them. The CDR3 covers 13 residues.

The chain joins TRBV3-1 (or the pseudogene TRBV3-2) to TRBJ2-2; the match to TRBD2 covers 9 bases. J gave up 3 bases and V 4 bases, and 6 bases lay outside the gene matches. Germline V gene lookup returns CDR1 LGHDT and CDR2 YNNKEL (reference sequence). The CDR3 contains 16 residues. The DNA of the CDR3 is TGTGCCAGCAGCCCCCGACTAGCGGACCACACCGGGGAGCTGTTTTTT. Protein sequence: CASSPRLADHTGELFF.

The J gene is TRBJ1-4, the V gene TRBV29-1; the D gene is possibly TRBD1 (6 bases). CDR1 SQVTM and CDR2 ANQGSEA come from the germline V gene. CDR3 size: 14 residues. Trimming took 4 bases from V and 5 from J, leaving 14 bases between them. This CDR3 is CSVGPRGRNEKLFF. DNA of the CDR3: TGCAGCGTTGGTCCCAGGGGCCGCAATGAAAAACTGTTTTTT.

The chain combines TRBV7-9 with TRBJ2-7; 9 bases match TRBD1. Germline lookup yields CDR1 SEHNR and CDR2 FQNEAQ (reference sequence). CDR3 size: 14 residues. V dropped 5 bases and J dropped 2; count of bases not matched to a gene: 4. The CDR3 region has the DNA TGTGCCAGCAGCGCCAGACAGGGGGCCTACGAGCAGTACTTC. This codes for CASSARQGAYEQYF.

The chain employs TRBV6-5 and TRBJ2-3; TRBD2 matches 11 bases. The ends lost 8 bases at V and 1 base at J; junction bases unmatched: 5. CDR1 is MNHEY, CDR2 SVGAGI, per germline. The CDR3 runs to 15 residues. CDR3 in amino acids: CASVSGGAGTDTQYF. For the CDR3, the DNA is TGTGCCAGCGTTAGCGGGGGGGCGGGCACAGATACGCAGTATTTT.

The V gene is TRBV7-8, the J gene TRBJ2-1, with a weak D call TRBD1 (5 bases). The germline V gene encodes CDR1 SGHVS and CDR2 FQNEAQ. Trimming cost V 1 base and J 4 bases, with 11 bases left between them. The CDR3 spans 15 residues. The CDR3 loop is CASSLEGFSYNEQFF. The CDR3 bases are TGTGCCAGCAGCTTAGAGGGGTTTTCATACAATGAGCAGTTCTTC.